The present TCR beta chain was sequenced within a study of T cells in tumors after PD-1 blockade. Study information: Excluded were patients with checkpoint blockade, immunosuppressants, or radiotherapy or other anti-cancer therapy within 4 weeks. Some patients also took daily vismodegib 150 mg during anti-PD-1 treatment.

Notes on this clone: What it recognizes is unknown.

The germline V and J ends were trimmed by 4 bases and 1 base, with 14 bases remaining between them. The CDR3 is made up of 15 amino acids. Germline-derived CDR1 and CDR2 are SGDLS and YYNGEE. Input was roughly 600 ng to 6,004 ng of genomic DNA from tumor or blood. Study findings and constraints: Some novel exhausted tumor clones appeared in pre-treatment blood, suggesting peripheral recruitment.

Clones were sequenced by immunoSEQ multiplex PCR, and TCRdb holds only the in-frame ones, with some missing. This repertoire shows almost 35,000 clones, 73% found once; its top ten account for approximately 40%. The sequence was collected from a human donor with basal cell carcinoma. Sample: PBMCs, taken after anti-PD-1 treatment. J is TRBJ1-1 and V is TRBV9; no clear D gene. CDR3 sequence reads: CASSPGVRKNTEAFF. The CDR3, as DNA: TGTGCCAGCAGCCCTGGGGTCAGGAAGAACACTGAAGCTTTCTTT.